A single sample is the source of the 15 T cell receptor beta chains below, sequenced in a study of regulatory T cells in long-lasting Graves disease. Stated time point: newly diagnosed GD, antithyroid drugs for less than 3 months. PBMC-derived RNA was used for the TCR library. HTBI primers from iRepertoire and Arm-PCR of CDR3 regions yielded the TCR beta libraries. TCRdb redid the calling of the multiplex PCR reads with MiXCR, one entry per CDR3 protein. The sample has just over 600,000 distinct CDR3 sequences; around 15% are singletons. The same specimen was also included in a second study, on T cells in Graves' hyperthyroidism and ophthalmopathy.

The sample here was peripheral blood mononuclear cells (PBMCs), taken at new diagnosis, from a patient treated with antithyroid drugs. All receptors derive from a woman between 25 and 40 years old with Graves disease.

This clonotype was found many times. The gene calls are TRBV10-3 and TRBJ1-5; the D gene is possibly TRBD1 (6 bases). The germline gives CDR1 ENHRY, CDR2 SYGVKD. The CDR3 has 12 amino acids. V lost 3 bases and J lost 9, with 9 bases in between. The CDR3 bases are TGTGCCATCAGTGATCGGGGGCCGCCCCAGCATTTT. As protein: CAISDRGPPQHF.

This clonotype was detected many times. This chain links TRBV27 with TRBJ1-1, with 7 positions matching TRBD1. CDR3 length: 14 residues. V was pared by 7 bases and J by 0 bases, with 5 bases of the junction left unmatched. Germline V gives CDR1 MNHEY, CDR2 SMNVEV (reference sequence). The CDR3 bases are TGTGCCAGCACCAAGGGACAGCTGAACACTGAAGCTTTCTTT. Translation: CASTKGQLNTEAFF.

This chain joins TRBV5-1 and TRBJ1-4; D ambiguous. The V and J ends lost 4 bases and 8 bases respectively, with 18 bases between them. CDR1 and CDR2 (germline): SGHRS, YFSETQ. The CDR3 spans 15 residues. DNA for the CDR3: TGCGCCAGCAGCCCCCGGCGCAGAGAGGAGGAAAAACTGTTTTTT. Translating gives CASSPRRREEEKLFF. Full variable domain (missing parts from reference TRBV5-1 and TRBJ1-4): KAGVTQTPRYLIKTRGQQVTLSCSPISGHRSVSWYQQTPGQGLQFLFEYFSETQRNKGNFPGRFSGRQFSNSRSEMNVSTLELGDSALYLCASSPRRREEEKLFFGSGTQLSVL.

J is TRBJ1-2 and V is TRBV9, with D unclear. The CDR3 is 15 residues long. Germline V gene data show CDR1 as SGDLS and CDR2 as YYNGEE. Trimming removed 0 bases at V and 4 bases at J, with 13 bases between. The CDR3 loop reads CASSVGEGAGYGYTF. CDR3 sequence (DNA): TGTGCCAGCAGCGTAGGGGAGGGCGCGGGCTATGGCTACACCTTC.

This clonotype was detected ten times or more. The genes are TRBV30 and TRBJ1-5; D possibly corresponds to TRBD1 (6 bases). The CDR3 spans 13 residues. V dropped 8 bases and J dropped 3 bases, with 14 bases sitting between them. CDR1 is GTSNPN, CDR2 SVGIG, per germline (reference sequence). CDR3 sequence reads: CAQQTGPNQPQHF. The CDR3 nucleotides read TGTGCCCAACAGACAGGACCCAATCAGCCCCAGCATTTT.

This clonotype was seen repeatedly, ten times or more. The CDR3 loop is CAWRPGGISEQYF. DNA of the CDR3: TGTGCCTGGAGGCCGGGAGGGATTTCCGAGCAGTACTTC. The V and J genes are TRBV30 and TRBJ2-7, with 8 nucleotides matching TRBD2. Germline V gives CDR1 GTSNPN, CDR2 SVGIG (reference sequence). The CDR3 sequence is 13 residues long. V lost 3 bases and J lost 6; bases outside the gene matches: 7.

This clonotype was seen ten or more times. J is TRBJ1-2 and V is TRBV19, with 7 bases matching TRBD1. The CDR3 runs to 13 residues. Germline V gives CDR1 LNHDA, CDR2 SQIVND (reference sequence). Germline trimming cut 9 bases from V and 5 bases from J; bases unmatched to any gene: 9. The CDR3 here is CASQRTGLYGYTF. The CDR3, as DNA: TGTGCCAGCCAAAGGACAGGATTATATGGCTACACCTTC.

This clonotype turned up a few times. The chain couples TRBV7-9 to TRBJ2-3; D is undetermined. Germline CDR1 reads SEHNR; CDR2 reads FQNEAQ (reference sequence). The germline V and J ends were trimmed by 2 bases and 4 bases, with 13 bases remaining between them. The CDR3 contains 15 residues. The DNA of the CDR3 is TGTGCCAGCAGCTTAATTTTAGATGGGGCAGATACGCAGTATTTT. As protein: CASSLILDGADTQYF.

For this clonotype: A much larger clone lies one base from this, so it may be a read error. V and J are TRBV7-9 and TRBJ2-7; D perhaps matches TRBD1 (6 bases). CDR3 size: 13 residues. The germline CDR1 and CDR2 sequences are SEHNR and FQNEAQ (reference sequence). The CDR3: CASSSQLGGERYF. The CDR3 nucleotides are TGTGCCAGCAGCTCACAACTTGGGGGCGAGCGGTACTTC.

This clonotype was seen a handful of times. The gene calls are TRBV7-6 and TRBJ2-7; 8 bases fit TRBD2. The CDR3 runs 14 residues. The germline CDR1 and CDR2 sequences are SGHVS and FNYEAQ. The V segment lost 5 bases and the J segment 3 bases; nucleotides outside the gene matches: 6. The CDR3 spells CASSPRRGDYEQYF. As DNA, the CDR3 is TGTGCCAGCAGCCCCCGGCGGGGGGACTACGAGCAGTACTTC. The full variable domain, completed using reference TRBV7-6 and TRBJ2-7, is GAGVSQSPRYKVTKRGQDVALRCDPISGHVSLYWYRQALGQGPEFLTYFNYEAQQDKSGLPNDRFSAERPEGSISTLTIQRTEQRDSAMYRCASSPRRGDYEQYFGPGTRLTVT.

V and J are TRBV14 and TRBJ1-2, with no clear D. With 1 base removed from V and 8 bases from J, the gap between germline ends came to 17 bases. Germline loops: CDR1 SGHDN, CDR2 FVKESK. This CDR3 is built from 15 residues. Here the CDR3 DNA reads TGTGCCAGCAGCCAAGGCCAGATTGGGATGAGCGGCTACACCTTC. Translated: CASSQGQIGMSGYTF.

This clonotype was found many times. The rearrangement joins TRBV10-3 to TRBJ2-2; TRBD2 matches 7 bases. Looked up from germline, CDR1 is ENHRY and CDR2 is SYGVKD. This CDR3 contains 12 residues. The trim removed 6 bases at V and 6 bases at J, leaving 1 base unmatched. CDR3 bases: TGTGCCATCAGGACTAGCTCCGGGGAGCTGTTTTTT. Translated: CAIRTSSGELFF.

A word on this clonotype: A read error may explain this, as a much larger clone is one base away. This chain connects TRBV28 to TRBJ1-6; D ambiguous. CDR1 MDHEN and CDR2 SYDVKM come from the germline V gene. CDR3 size: 15 residues. The CDR3 sequence: CTSRSWTDYNSPLHF. As DNA, the CDR3 is TGTACCAGCAGATCTTGGACGGATTATAATTCACCCCTCCACTTT. The variable domain in full, with the rest retrieved from reference TRBV28 and TRBJ1-6, is DVKVTQSSRYLVKRTGEKVFLECVQDMDHENMFWYRQDPGLGLRLIYFSYDVKMKEKGDIPEGYSVSREKKERFSLILESASTNQTSMYLCTSRSWTDYNSPLHFGNGTRLTVT.

This sequence joins TRBV19 and TRBJ1-5; 9 bases match TRBD1. Germline V lookup: CDR1 LNHDA, CDR2 SQIVND (reference sequence). This CDR3 contains 16 residues. The junction had 13 bases not matched to a gene; V was cut back by 6 bases and J by 7 bases. The CDR3 region is CASSQMAGQGRQPQHF. The CDR3 coding sequence is TGTGCCAGTAGCCAGATGGCCGGACAGGGGAGGCAGCCCCAGCATTTT.

The chain has TRBV7-6 and TRBJ1-3; 7 bases map to TRBD1. With V trimmed by 5 bases and J by 7 bases, 5 bases remained unmatched. This CDR3 has 13 residues. CDR1 SGHVS and CDR2 FNYEAQ come from the germline V gene. CDR3 coding DNA: TGTGCCAGCAGCCCGGGACAGTTTAACACCATATATTTT. Translation gives CASSPGQFNTIYF. Combining the CDR3 with reference TRBV7-6 and TRBJ1-3 gives the whole variable domain GAGVSQSPRYKVTKRGQDVALRCDPISGHVSLYWYRQALGQGPEFLTYFNYEAQQDKSGLPNDRFSAERPEGSISTLTIQRTEQRDSAMYRCASSPGQFNTIYFGEGSWLTVV.